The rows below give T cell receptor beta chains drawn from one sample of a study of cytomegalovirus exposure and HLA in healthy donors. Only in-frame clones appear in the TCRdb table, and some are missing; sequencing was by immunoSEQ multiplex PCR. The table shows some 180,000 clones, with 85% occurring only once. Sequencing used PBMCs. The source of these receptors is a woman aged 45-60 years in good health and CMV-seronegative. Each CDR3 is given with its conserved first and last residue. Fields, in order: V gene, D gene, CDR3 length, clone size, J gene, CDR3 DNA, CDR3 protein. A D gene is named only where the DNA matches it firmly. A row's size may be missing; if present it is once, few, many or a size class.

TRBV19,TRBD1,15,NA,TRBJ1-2,TGTGCCAGTAGTCTCGACAGGGGAGGCAACTATGGCTACACCTTC,CASSLDRGGNYGYTF
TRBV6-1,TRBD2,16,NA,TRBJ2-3,TGTGCCAGCAGTGTCCTCTGGACTAGCAACACAGATACGCAGTATTTT,CASSVLWTSNTDTQYF
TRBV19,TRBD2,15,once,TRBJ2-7,TGTGCCAGTAGTCCCCCCTCCGGGCGGGAGAACGAGCAGTACTTC,CASSPPSGRENEQYF
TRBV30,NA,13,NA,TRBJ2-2,TGTGCCTGGAGTAGTAGGGGTACCGGGGAGCTGTTTTTT,CAWSSRGTGELFF
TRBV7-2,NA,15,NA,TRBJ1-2,TGTGCCAGCAGCCCCAGTTTGCGCAGGGGTGTGGGCTACACCTTC,CASSPSLRRGVGYTF
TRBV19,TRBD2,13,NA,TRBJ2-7,TGTGCCAGTAGTACCGGGACTAGCGACGAGCAGTACTTC,CASSTGTSDEQYF
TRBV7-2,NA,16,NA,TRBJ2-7,TGTGCCAGCAGCCCACCCGGGACAAGGATCCTCTACGAGCAGTACTTC,CASSPPGTRILYEQYF
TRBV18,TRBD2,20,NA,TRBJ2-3,TGTGCCAGCTCACCATTGGCTAGCGGGCAACCAGGTGGTAGCACAGATACGCAGTATTTT,CASSPLASGQPGGSTDTQYF
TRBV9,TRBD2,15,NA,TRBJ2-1,TGTGCCAGCAGCGCCACCGGGACTAGCGTGAATGAGCAGTTCTTC,CASSATGTSVNEQFF
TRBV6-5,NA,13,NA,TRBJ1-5,TGTGCCAGCAGTTACTCGCGAAATCAGCCCCAGCATTTT,CASSYSRNQPQHF